This T cell receptor (beta chain) derives from a study of shared clonotypes between healthy human individuals. The CDR3 extends over 15 amino acids. V lost 0 bases and J lost 9, with 17 bases in between. Germline V gene lookup returns CDR1 LGHNA and CDR2 YSLEER. Deep was the level at which the assay was run. Assay: immunoSEQ multiplex PCR; the TCRdb copy retains only in-frame clones and omits some. Here the sample spans around 430,000 clones, roughly 77% being singletons. V gene TRBV4-3 combines with J gene TRBJ2-5, with TRBD1 as a possible D gene (6 bases). Sequencing input: PBMCs. The receptor was isolated from a woman between 35 and 50 years old in good health. Some clones in this sample may be carry-over from other donors' samples. Written as DNA, the CDR3 is TGCGCCAGCAGCCAAGAAACAGGGCGTTTGGGACCCCAGTACTTC. It codes for CASSQETGRLGPQYF.